Detailed here is one T cell receptor (beta chain). Method: immunoSEQ multiplex PCR; TCRdb's copy keeps in-frame clones and lacks some. In the table there are approximately 280,000 clones, roughly 85% of which are singletons. The sample comes from a study of blood T cell repertoires in COVID-19. Study as a whole: Samples representing acute and convalescent COVID-19 were sourced from the United States, Italy and Spain.

The CDR3 has 14 residues. J lost 3 bases, V lost 3 bases, and 7 bases had no gene match. Germline-derived CDR1 and CDR2 are DFQATT and SNEGSKA (reference sequence). The genes are TRBV20-1 and TRBJ2-7; 8 nucleotides line up with TRBD1. The sequence came from a woman between 40 and 50 years old who had recovered from COVID-19. The specimen was PBMCs or T cells enriched from blood (not recorded which). Here the CDR3 DNA reads TGCAGTGCTAGTATTGAAGGACAGGGCTACGAGCAGTACTTC. Its translation: CSASIEGQGYEQYF.